The 19 T cell receptor beta chains below all came from one sample that was sequenced in a study of blood T cell repertoires in COVID-19. Sequencing was performed with immunoSEQ multiplex PCR; in TCRdb, only in-frame clones are kept and a portion is missing. The sample has roughly 200,000 clones; roughly 84% are singletons. The source material was peripheral blood. The receptors originated from a man aged 50-60 years with active or convalescent COVID-19.

The chain joins TRBV6-6 to TRBJ1-1; weak D call: TRBD1 (6 bases). Germline V gene lookup returns CDR1 MNHNY and CDR2 SVGAGI (reference sequence). V lost 2 bases to trimming and J lost 5 bases, with 12 bases between them. The CDR3 covers 14 residues. CDR3 in amino acids: CASSYGGAGTEAFF. CDR3 nucleotides: TGTGCCAGCAGTTACGGGGGGGCCGGGACTGAAGCTTTCTTT.

This clone has a single count. The V and J genes are TRBV18 and TRBJ1-2; TRBD1 aligns across 7 bases. The germline V gene encodes CDR1 KGHSH and CDR2 LQKENI. The J segment lost 4 bases and the V segment lost 1 base, leaving 3 bases of the junction unmatched. The CDR3 loop spans 14 amino acids. The CDR3 sequence is CASSPLGQSYGYTF. CDR3 in DNA: TGTGCCAGCTCACCACTGGGACAGTCCTATGGCTACACCTTC.

V gene TRBV6-5 combines with J gene TRBJ1-2; D might be TRBD1 (5 bases). The V and J ends lost 2 bases and 8 bases respectively, with 12 bases between them. Germline CDR1 MNHEY, CDR2 SVGAGI. The CDR3 sequence is 13 residues long. The CDR3 DNA is TGTGCCAGCAGTTACCCCGCAGGGCAAGGCTACACCTTC. This encodes CASSYPAGQGYTF.

The chain recombines TRBV16 with TRBJ2-2; 8 bases agree with TRBD1. CDR3 size: 15 residues. Trimming cost V 3 bases and J 7 bases; bases outside gene matches: 7. CDR1 KGHSY and CDR2 FQNENV come from the germline V gene. CDR3 region: CASSHDRGSGGELFF. The CDR3 nucleotides read TGTGCCAGCAGCCATGACAGGGGTTCCGGCGGGGAGCTGTTTTTT.

The chain joins TRBV30 to TRBJ2-3; 7 bases align to TRBD2. This CDR3 comprises 15 residues. Germline V gene lookup returns CDR1 GTSNPN and CDR2 SVGIG (reference sequence). After removal of 8 bases from V and 0 bases from J, the junction contained 11 bases not matched to a gene. CDR3 sequence reads: CAGLRLAESTDTQYF. CDR3 nucleotide sequence: TGTGCCGGCCTGCGACTAGCAGAAAGCACAGATACGCAGTATTTT.

The V and J genes are TRBV30 and TRBJ2-1; 11 nucleotides agree with TRBD2. This CDR3 contains 14 residues. Trimming cost V 1 base and J 12 bases; bases outside gene matches: 8. CDR1 is GTSNPN and CDR2 is SVGIG in the germline V gene (reference sequence). The CDR3 here is CAWSGLAGGGWQFF. In nucleotides, the CDR3 is TGTGCCTGGAGTGGGCTAGCGGGGGGTGGGTGGCAGTTCTTC. The complete variable domain, with remaining parts taken from reference TRBV30 and TRBJ2-1, reads SQTIHQWPATLVQPVGSPLSLECTVEGTSNPNLYWYRQAAGRGLQLLFYSVGIGQISSEVPQNLSASRPQDRQFILSSKKLLLSDSGFYLCAWSGLAGGGWQFFGPGTRLTVL.

This chain links TRBV7-9 with TRBJ1-1; D perhaps matches TRBD1 (5 bases). Per the germline V gene, CDR1 is SEHNR and CDR2 is FQNEAQ (reference sequence). The CDR3 length is 14 residues. V lost 5 bases and J 6 bases, leaving 16 bases between the germline ends. The CDR3 nucleotides are TGTGCCAGCAGCAAGGACATTCCCTCCGCTGAAGCTTTCTTT. Its translation: CASSKDIPSAEAFF.

This rearrangement joins TRBV11-2 to TRBJ2-3; 7 bases map to TRBD2. Germline V gives CDR1 SGHAT, CDR2 FQNNGV. Trimming removed 7 bases from V and 5 bases from J; junction bases left unmatched: 9. CDR3 length equals 14 residues. The CDR3 protein is CASTTGLVGDTQYF. In DNA form, the CDR3 reads TGTGCCAGCACCACCGGACTAGTTGGAGATACGCAGTATTTT.

J is TRBJ1-2 and V is TRBV12-3 or TRBV12-4; 9 nucleotides agree with TRBD1. Trimming at V came to 5 bases and at J to 5 bases, leaving 3 bases not matched to a gene. The CDR3 runs 13 residues. This CDR3 reads CASSVGQGYGYTF. DNA of the CDR3: TGTGCCAGCAGTGTGGGACAGGGATATGGCTACACCTTC.

The genes are TRBV14 and TRBJ2-1; 16 positions match TRBD2. Germline loops: CDR1 SGHDN, CDR2 FVKESK. The CDR3 contains 18 residues. J lost 7 bases, V lost 3 bases, and 9 bases had no gene match. This CDR3 is CASSQPGLAGGPRNEQFF. The CDR3 DNA follows: TGTGCCAGCAGCCAGCCGGGACTAGCGGGGGGGCCGAGGAATGAGCAGTTCTTC.

V gene TRBV28 combines with J gene TRBJ1-2; D remains unclear. The V gene's germline CDR1 is MDHEN and CDR2 SYDVKM. The CDR3 runs 12 residues. V was clipped by 6 bases and J by 6 bases, with 11 bases between them. The CDR3 bases are TGTGCCAGCAGGGAGGCAGGCAATGGCTACACCTTC. It encodes CASREAGNGYTF.

The chain is built from TRBV12-3 or TRBV12-4 and TRBJ2-3; no clear D. The CDR3 covers 11 residues. V dropped 5 bases and J dropped 6 bases, with 6 bases sitting between them. The CDR3 loop is CASSLLDTQYF. DNA for the CDR3: TGTGCCAGCAGTCTCTTGGATACGCAGTATTTT.

Notes on this clone: The same CDR3 also results from other DNA sequences found in this sample. The chain couples TRBV6-1 to TRBJ1-2; TRBD1 might be the D (6 bases). V was trimmed by 2 bases and J by 5 bases, leaving 9 bases between them. This CDR3 is 13 amino acids long. CDR1 is MNHNS and CDR2 is SASEGT in the germline V gene. The CDR3 bases are TGTGCCAGCAGTGAAAGGGGGGGGTATGGCTACACCTTC. This translates into CASSERGGYGYTF.

This clone showed up just once. The chain links TRBV28 to TRBJ2-3; D gene uncertain. The CDR3 loop spans 14 amino acids. The germline V and J ends were trimmed by 2 bases and 6 bases, with 12 bases remaining between them. Germline V lookup: CDR1 MDHEN, CDR2 SYDVKM. The CDR3 reads CASSLAGLGDTQYF. DNA of the CDR3: TGTGCCAGCAGTTTAGCAGGTCTGGGCGATACGCAGTATTTT.

This clone was counted once. The J gene is TRBJ2-2, the V gene TRBV7-2; 15 nucleotides line up with TRBD2. J was trimmed by 3 bases and V by 7 bases; bases with no gene match: 12. The CDR3 is 19 residues long. The germline CDR1 and CDR2 sequences are SGHTA and FQGNSA. Here the CDR3 reads CASTRMGTSGGRDTGELFF. The DNA for the CDR3 is TGTGCCAGCACCCGAATGGGGACTAGCGGGGGGCGGGACACCGGGGAGCTGTTTTTT.

This chain uses TRBV19 with TRBJ2-1; D is uncertain. V was pared by 3 bases and J by 0 bases, with 9 bases between. Germline V CDR1 and CDR2: LNHDA, SQIVND (reference sequence). The CDR3 contains 15 residues. The CDR3 is CASSMGSLSYNEQFF. CDR3 in DNA: TGTGCCAGTAGTATGGGCAGTCTCTCCTACAATGAGCAGTTCTTC.

The genes are TRBV6-5 and TRBJ2-7; D is perhaps TRBD1 (6 bases). Trimming shortened V by 6 bases and J by 0 bases, and 12 bases separated the two germline ends. This CDR3 has 14 residues. Germline loops: CDR1 MNHEY, CDR2 SVGAGI. The CDR3 protein is CASRETGHSYEQYF. CDR3 bases: TGTGCCAGCAGGGAGACAGGACACTCCTACGAGCAGTACTTC.

The V and J genes are TRBV30 and TRBJ1-2; 10 bases map to TRBD1. The CDR3 has 14 residues. Unmatched junction bases numbered 4, after V lost 4 bases and J lost 2 bases. CDR1 and CDR2 (germline): GTSNPN, SVGIG (reference sequence). The CDR3 nucleotides are TGTGCCTGGAAGGGGGGACAGGGGAACTATGGCTACACCTTC. Amino acid sequence: CAWKGGQGNYGYTF. The variable domain in full, completed from reference TRBV30 and TRBJ1-2, reads SQTIHQWPATLVQPVGSPLSLECTVEGTSNPNLYWYRQAAGRGLQLLFYSVGIGQISSEVPQNLSASRPQDRQFILSSKKLLLSDSGFYLCAWKGGQGNYGYTFGSGTRLTVV.

The table lists this clone with a few counts. The chain uses TRBV19 and TRBJ1-5, with 7 bases identical to TRBD1. The CDR3 is 16 residues long. V was pared by 2 bases and J by 3 bases, with 7 bases of the junction left unmatched. CDR1 LNHDA and CDR2 SQIVND come from the germline V gene (reference sequence). The CDR3 region is CASSIQAGQPNQPQHF. CDR3 DNA sequence: TGTGCCAGTAGTATACAGGCGGGACAGCCCAATCAGCCCCAGCATTTT.